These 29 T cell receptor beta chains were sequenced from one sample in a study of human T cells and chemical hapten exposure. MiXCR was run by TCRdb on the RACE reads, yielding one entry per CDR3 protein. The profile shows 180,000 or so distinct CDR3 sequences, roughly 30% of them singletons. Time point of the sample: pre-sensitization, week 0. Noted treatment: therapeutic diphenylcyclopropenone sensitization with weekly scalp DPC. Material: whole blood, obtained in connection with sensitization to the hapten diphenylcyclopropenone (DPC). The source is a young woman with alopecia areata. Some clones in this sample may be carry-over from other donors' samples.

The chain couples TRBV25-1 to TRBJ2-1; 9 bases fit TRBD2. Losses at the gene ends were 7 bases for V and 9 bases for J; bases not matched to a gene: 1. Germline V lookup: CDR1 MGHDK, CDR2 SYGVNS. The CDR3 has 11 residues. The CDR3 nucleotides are TGTGCCAGCATTAGCGGGAGTGAGCAGTTCTTC. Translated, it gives CASISGSEQFF.

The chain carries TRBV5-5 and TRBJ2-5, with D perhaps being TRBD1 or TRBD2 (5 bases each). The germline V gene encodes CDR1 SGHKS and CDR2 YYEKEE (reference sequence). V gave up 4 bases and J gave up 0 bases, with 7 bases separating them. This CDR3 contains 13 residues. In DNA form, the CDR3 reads TGTGCCAGCAGCGGGACGGACCAAGAGACCCAGTACTTC. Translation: CASSGTDQETQYF.

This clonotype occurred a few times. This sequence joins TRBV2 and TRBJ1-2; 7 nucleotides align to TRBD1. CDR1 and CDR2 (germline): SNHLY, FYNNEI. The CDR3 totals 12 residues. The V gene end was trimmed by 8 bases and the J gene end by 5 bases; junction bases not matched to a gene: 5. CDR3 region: CASEGAGYGYTF. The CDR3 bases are TGTGCCAGCGAGGGGGCGGGTTATGGCTACACCTTC.

CDR3 sequence (DNA): TGTGCCAGCAGCTTAGCCCACACAAGAAACACCGGGGAGCTGTTTTTT. Protein product: CASSLAHTRNTGELFF. The chain has TRBV7-2 and TRBJ2-2; no definite D call. From germline, CDR1 is SGHTA and CDR2 FQGNSA. Trimming took off 0 bases at V and 2 bases at J, with 10 bases between the two ends. This CDR3 is 16 amino acids long.

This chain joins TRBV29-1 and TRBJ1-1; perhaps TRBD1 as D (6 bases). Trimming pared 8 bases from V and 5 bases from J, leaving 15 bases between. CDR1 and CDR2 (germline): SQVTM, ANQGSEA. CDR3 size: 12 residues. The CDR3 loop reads CSSESQGTEAFF. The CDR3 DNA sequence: TGCAGCTCGGAGAGCCAGGGGACTGAAGCTTTCTTT. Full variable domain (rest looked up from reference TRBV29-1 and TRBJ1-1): SAVISQKPSRDICQRGTSLTIQCQVDSQVTMMFWYRQQPGQSLTLIATANQGSEATYESGFVIDKFPISRPNLTFSTLTVSNMSPEDSSIYLCSSESQGTEAFFGQGTRLTVV.

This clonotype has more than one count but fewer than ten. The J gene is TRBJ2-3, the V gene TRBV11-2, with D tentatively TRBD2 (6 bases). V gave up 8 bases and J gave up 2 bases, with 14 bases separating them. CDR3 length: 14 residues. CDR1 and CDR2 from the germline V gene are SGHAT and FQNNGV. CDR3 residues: CASRRDLNTDTQYF. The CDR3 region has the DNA TGTGCCAGCCGGAGGGACCTGAACACAGATACGCAGTATTTT.

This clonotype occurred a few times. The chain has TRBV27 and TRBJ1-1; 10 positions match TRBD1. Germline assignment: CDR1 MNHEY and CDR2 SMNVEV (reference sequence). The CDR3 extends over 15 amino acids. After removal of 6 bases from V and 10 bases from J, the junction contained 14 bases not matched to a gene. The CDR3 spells CASSHGLGTGDRAFF. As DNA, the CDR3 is TGTGCCAGCAGCCACGGGCTTGGGACAGGGGATCGAGCTTTCTTT.

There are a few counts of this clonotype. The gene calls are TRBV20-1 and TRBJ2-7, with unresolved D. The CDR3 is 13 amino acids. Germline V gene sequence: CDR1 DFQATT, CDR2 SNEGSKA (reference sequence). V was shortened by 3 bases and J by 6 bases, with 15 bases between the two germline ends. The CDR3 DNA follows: TGCAGTGCTAGCCCTACCGTAGTGAGCGAGCAGTACTTC. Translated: CSASPTVVSEQYF.

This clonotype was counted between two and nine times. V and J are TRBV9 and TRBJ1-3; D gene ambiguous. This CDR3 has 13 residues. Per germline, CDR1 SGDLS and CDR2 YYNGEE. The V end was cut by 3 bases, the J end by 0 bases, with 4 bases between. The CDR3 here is CASSGYSGNTIYF. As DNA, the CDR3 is TGTGCCAGCAGCGGTTACTCTGGAAACACCATATATTTT.

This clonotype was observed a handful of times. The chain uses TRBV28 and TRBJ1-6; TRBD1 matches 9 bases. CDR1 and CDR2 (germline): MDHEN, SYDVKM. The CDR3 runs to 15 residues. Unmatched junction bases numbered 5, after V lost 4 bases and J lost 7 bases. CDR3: CASSSGDRGNSPLHF. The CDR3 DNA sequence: TGTGCCAGCAGTTCCGGCGACAGGGGGAATTCACCCCTCCACTTT.

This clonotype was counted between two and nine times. The CDR3 DNA reads as TGTGCCAGCAGCTGGAACTCACTAGCGTCAGGCGCAGATACGCAGTATTTT. It codes for CASSWNSLASGADTQYF. The gene calls are TRBV7-2 and TRBJ2-3, with 7 bases fitting TRBD2. This CDR3 comprises 17 residues. V shed 4 bases, J shed 4 bases, and the junction held 14 bases outside the gene matches. The V gene's germline CDR1 is SGHTA and CDR2 FQGNSA.

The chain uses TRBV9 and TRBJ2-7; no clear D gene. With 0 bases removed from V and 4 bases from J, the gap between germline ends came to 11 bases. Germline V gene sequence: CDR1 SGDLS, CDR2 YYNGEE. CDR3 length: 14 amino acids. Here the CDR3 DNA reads TGTGCCAGCAGCGTAGACCCTACACAGTACGAGCAGTACTTC. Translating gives CASSVDPTQYEQYF.

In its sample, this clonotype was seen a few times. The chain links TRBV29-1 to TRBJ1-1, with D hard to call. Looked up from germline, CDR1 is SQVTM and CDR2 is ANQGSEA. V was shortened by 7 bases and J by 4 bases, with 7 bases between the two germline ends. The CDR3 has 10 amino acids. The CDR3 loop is CSAETTEAFF. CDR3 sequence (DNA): TGCAGCGCCGAGACCACTGAAGCTTTCTTT.

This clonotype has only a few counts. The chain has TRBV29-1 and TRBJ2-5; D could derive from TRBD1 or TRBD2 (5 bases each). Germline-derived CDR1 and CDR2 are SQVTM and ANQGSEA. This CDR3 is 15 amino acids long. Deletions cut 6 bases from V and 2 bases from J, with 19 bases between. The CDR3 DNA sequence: TGCAGCGTATTGTCTGGGGGTCAGCTTCAAGAGACCCAGTACTTC. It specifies CSVLSGGQLQETQYF.

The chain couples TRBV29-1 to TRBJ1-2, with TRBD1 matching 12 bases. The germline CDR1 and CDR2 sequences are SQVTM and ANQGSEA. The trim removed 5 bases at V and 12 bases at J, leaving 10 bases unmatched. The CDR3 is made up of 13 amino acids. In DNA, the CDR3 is TGCAGCGTTTCGCCGGGACAGGGGGCCGGAGACACCTTC. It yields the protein CSVSPGQGAGDTF. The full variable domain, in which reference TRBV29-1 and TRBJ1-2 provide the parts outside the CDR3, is SAVISQKPSRDICQRGTSLTIQCQVDSQVTMMFWYRQQPGQSLTLIATANQGSEATYESGFVIDKFPISRPNLTFSTLTVSNMSPEDSSIYLCSVSPGQGAGDTFGSGTRLTVV.

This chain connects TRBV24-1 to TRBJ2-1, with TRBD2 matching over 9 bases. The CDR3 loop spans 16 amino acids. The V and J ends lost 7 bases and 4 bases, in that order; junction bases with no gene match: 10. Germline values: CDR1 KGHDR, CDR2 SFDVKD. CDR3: CATRELTSGVYNEQFF. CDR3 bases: TGTGCCACCAGGGAATTGACTAGCGGTGTTTACAATGAGCAGTTCTTC.

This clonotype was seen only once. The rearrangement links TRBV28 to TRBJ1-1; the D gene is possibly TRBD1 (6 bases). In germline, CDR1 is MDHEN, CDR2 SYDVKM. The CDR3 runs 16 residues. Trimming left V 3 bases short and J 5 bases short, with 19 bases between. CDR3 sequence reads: CASSFGLQGLKTEAFF. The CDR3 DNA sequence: TGTGCCAGCAGTTTTGGATTACAGGGACTTAAGACTGAAGCTTTCTTT.

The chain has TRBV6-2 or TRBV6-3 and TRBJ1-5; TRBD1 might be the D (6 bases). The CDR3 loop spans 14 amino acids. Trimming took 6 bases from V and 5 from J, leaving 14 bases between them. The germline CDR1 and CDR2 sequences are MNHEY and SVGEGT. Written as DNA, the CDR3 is TGTGCCAGCAGCCTACAGGGAAACCATCAGCCCCAGCATTTT. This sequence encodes CASSLQGNHQPQHF.

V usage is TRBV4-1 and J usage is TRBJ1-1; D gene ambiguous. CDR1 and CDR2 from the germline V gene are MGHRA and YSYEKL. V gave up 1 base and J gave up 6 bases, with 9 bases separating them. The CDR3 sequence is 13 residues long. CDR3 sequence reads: CASSQVGRPEAFF. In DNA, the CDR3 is TGCGCCAGCAGCCAAGTCGGCAGGCCTGAAGCTTTCTTT.

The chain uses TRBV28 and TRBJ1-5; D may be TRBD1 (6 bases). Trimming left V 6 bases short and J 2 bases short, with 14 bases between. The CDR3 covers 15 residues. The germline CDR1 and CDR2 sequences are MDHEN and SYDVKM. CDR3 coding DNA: TGTGCCAGCAGCTGGGGGGCGTCGGGCAATCAGCCCCAGCATTTT. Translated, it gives CASSWGASGNQPQHF.

CDR3 region: CATPPGQRADEQFF. In nucleotides, the CDR3 is TGTGCCACCCCACCGGGACAGCGAGCCGATGAGCAGTTCTTC. The rearrangement links TRBV7-9 to TRBJ2-1; 7 bases align to TRBD1. Germline CDR1 SEHNR, CDR2 FQNEAQ (reference sequence). This CDR3 comprises 14 residues. The J segment lost 8 bases and the V segment lost 10 bases, leaving 14 bases of the junction unmatched. Variable domain in full (rest from reference TRBV7-9 and TRBJ2-1): DTGVSQNPRHKITKRGQNVTFRCDPISEHNRLYWYRQTLGQGPEFLTYFQNEAQLEKSRLLSDRFSAERPKGSFSTLEIQRTEQGDSAMYLCATPPGQRADEQFFGPGTRLTVL.

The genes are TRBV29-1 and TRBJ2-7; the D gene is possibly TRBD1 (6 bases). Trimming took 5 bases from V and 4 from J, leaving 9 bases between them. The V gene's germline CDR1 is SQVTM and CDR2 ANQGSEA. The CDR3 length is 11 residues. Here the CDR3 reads CSVNTGYEQYF. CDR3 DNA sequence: TGCAGCGTTAATACAGGGTACGAGCAGTACTTC.

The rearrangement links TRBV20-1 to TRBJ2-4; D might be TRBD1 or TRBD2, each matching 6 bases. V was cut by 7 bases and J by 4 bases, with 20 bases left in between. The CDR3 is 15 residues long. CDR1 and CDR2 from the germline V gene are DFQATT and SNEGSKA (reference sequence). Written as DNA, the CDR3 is TGCAGTGTCGGGGGCCTCCTTAGGGCTAAAAACATTCAGTACTTC. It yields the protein CSVGGLLRAKNIQYF.

CDR3 sequence reads: CASSLASVGQGAYEQYF. DNA for the CDR3: TGTGCCAGCAGCTTAGCGTCGGTAGGACAGGGGGCTTACGAGCAGTACTTC. The V call is TRBV7-6, the J call TRBJ2-7, with 11 positions matching TRBD1. Trimming took 0 bases from V and 4 from J; bases not matched to a gene: 8. Looked up from germline, CDR1 is SGHVS and CDR2 is FNYEAQ. CDR3 length equals 17 residues.

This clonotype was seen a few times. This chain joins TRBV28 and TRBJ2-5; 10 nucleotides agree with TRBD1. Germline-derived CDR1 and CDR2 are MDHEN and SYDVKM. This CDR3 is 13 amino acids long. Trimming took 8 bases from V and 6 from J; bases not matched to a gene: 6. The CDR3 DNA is TGTGCCAGCGGGACAGGGGTTGTAAAGACCCAGTACTTC. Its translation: CASGTGVVKTQYF.

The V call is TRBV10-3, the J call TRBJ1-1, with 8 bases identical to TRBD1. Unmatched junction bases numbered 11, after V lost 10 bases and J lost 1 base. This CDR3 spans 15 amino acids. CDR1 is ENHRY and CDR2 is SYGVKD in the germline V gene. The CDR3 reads CATRDWDRQNTEAFF. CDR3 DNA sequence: TGTGCCACCAGAGACTGGGACAGGCAGAACACTGAAGCTTTCTTT.

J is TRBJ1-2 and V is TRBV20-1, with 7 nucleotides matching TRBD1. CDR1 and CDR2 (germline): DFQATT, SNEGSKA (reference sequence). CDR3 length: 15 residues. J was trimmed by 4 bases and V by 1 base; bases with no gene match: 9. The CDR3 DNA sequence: TGCAGTGCTAGAGGAGGGGACAGCGACCGCTATGGCTACACCTTC. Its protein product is CSARGGDSDRYGYTF.

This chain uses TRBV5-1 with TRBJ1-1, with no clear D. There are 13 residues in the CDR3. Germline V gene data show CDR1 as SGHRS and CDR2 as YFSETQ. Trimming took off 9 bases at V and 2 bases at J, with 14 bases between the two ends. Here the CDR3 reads CATRSFINTEAFF. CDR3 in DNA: TGCGCCACCAGAAGTTTTATTAACACTGAAGCTTTCTTT.

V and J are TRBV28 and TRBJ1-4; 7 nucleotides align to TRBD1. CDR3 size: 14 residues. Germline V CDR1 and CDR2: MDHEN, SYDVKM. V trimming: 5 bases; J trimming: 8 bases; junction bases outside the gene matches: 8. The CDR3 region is CASSPRQGGEKLFF. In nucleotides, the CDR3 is TGTGCCAGCAGTCCACGACAGGGCGGCGAAAAACTGTTTTTT. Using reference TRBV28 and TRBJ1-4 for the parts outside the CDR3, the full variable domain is DVKVTQSSRYLVKRTGEKVFLECVQDMDHENMFWYRQDPGLGLRLIYFSYDVKMKEKGDIPEGYSVSREKKERFSLILESASTNQTSMYLCASSPRQGGEKLFFGSGTQLSVL.